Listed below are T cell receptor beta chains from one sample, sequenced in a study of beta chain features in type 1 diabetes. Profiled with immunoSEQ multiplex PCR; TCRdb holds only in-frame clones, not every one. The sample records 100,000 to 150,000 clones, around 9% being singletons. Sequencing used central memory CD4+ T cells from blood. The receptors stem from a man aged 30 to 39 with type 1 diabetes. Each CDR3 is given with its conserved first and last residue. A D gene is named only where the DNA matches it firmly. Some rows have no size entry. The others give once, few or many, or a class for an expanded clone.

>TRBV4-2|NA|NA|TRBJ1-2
TGTGCCAGCAGCCAAGCGCAGGGAAATTTGCGGGGCTACACCTTC
CASSQAQGNLRGYTF
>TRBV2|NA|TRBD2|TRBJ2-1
TGTGCAGGGAGGGCTAGCGGGAGATACAATGAGCAGTTCTTC
CAGRASGRYNEQFF
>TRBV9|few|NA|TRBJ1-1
TGTGCCAGCAGCGTGGCAGGGAACACTGAAGCTTTCTTT
CASSVAGNTEAFF
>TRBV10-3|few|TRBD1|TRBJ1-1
TGTGCCACCGGACAGGGGTCCCCTGAAGCTTTCTTT
CATGQGSPEAFF
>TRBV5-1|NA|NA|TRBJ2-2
TGCGCCAGCAACCTGCAGGGGACCGGGGAGCTGTTTTTT
CASNLQGTGELFF
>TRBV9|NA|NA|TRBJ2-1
TGTGCCAGCAGCGTAGGACCGACAGTCGATGAGCAGTTCTTC
CASSVGPTVDEQFF
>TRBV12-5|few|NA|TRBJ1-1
TGTGCTAGTGGTTTCGGGCGGGAAACTGAAGCTTTCTTT
CASGFGRETEAFF
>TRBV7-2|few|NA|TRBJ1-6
TGTGCCAGCAGCTTAGATCAGGGCTACTATAATTCACCCCTCCACTTT
CASSLDQGYYNSPLHF
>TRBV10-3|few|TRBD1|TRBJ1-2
TGTGCCATCAGTGGGGACAGTTCTTCCTATGGCTACACCTTC
CAISGDSSSYGYTF
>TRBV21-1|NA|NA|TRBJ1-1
TGTGCCAGCAGCAACAAGGGGGTGACCACTGAAGCTTTCTTT
CASSNKGVTTEAFF
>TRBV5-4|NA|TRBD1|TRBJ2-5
TGTGCCAGCAGCTCTACAGGGGGCCGAGAGACCCAGTACTTC
CASSSTGGRETQYF
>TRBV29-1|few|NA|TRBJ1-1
TGCAGCGTTGGGGGCCATATGGGGACTGAAGCTTTCTTT
CSVGGHMGTEAFF
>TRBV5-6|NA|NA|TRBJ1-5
TGTGCCAGCAGCTTACAGGGACGAGATCAGCCCCAGCATTTT
CASSLQGRDQPQHF
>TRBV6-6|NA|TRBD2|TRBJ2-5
TGTGCCAGCACCCTAGCGGGGGGGCTTGGGATGGAGACCCAGTACTTC
CASTLAGGLGMETQYF
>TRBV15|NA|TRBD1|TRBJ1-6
TGTGCCACCAGCACCCCGACAGGGAATAATTCACCCCTCCACTTT
CATSTPTGNNSPLHF
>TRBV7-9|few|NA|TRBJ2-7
TGTGCCAGCAGCTTGTCGGGGACTGCCTACGAGCAGTACTTC
CASSLSGTAYEQYF
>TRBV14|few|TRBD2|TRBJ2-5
TGTGCCAGCAGCCGAGGACTAGCCGCAGGGACCCAGTACTTC
CASSRGLAAGTQYF
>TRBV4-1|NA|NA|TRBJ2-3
TGCGCCAGCAGCTTTATGGGGGGTTCGGCAGATACGCAGTATTTT
CASSFMGGSADTQYF